These 8 T cell receptor beta chains were sequenced from one sample in a study of T cell changes during pregnancy in multiple sclerosis. TCRdb's table, derived via immunoSEQ multiplex PCR, lists solely in-frame clones and lacks some. Of about 40,000 clones listed, about 88% are singletons. Sequences were derived from CD4+ T cells from peripheral blood mononuclear cells, sampled in the first trimester of pregnancy. These TCRs come from a female donor with multiple sclerosis, enrolled in a pregnancy study.

In DNA form, the CDR3 reads TGTGCCATCAGTGAGTCTAGATTGACAGGGAAGGCAGATACGCAGTATTTT. It codes for CAISESRLTGKADTQYF. The genes are TRBV10-3 and TRBJ2-3; the match to TRBD1 covers 7 bases. Germline assignment: CDR1 ENHRY and CDR2 SYGVKD. The J segment lost 4 bases and the V segment lost 0 bases, leaving 10 bases of the junction unmatched. This CDR3 comprises 17 residues.

The chain joins TRBV6-5 to TRBJ1-2; the match to TRBD1 covers 7 bases. The germline V gene encodes CDR1 MNHEY and CDR2 SVGAGI. CDR3 size: 13 residues. Trimming took 6 bases from V and 5 from J; bases not matched to a gene: 6. CDR3: CASRRDSSYGYTF. The CDR3 coding sequence is TGTGCCAGCAGGCGGGACAGCTCATATGGCTACACCTTC.

The rearrangement links TRBV4-3 to TRBJ2-1, with 8 bases fitting TRBD2. The J segment lost 7 bases and the V segment lost 4 bases, leaving 9 bases of the junction unmatched. Germline CDR1 and CDR2: LGHNA and YSLEER. This CDR3 has 15 residues. DNA of the CDR3: TGCGCCAGCAGCCCGGGCGGGGGGAGGTGGAATGAGCAGTTCTTC. Protein: CASSPGGGRWNEQFF.

The V gene is TRBV29-1, the J gene TRBJ1-1; D not resolved. V dropped 6 bases and J dropped 1 base, with 9 bases sitting between them. The germline CDR1 and CDR2 sequences are SQVTM and ANQGSEA. The CDR3 is 12 amino acids. For the CDR3, the DNA is TGCAGCGTGAGGCTTGGGAACACTGAAGCTTTCTTT. This sequence encodes CSVRLGNTEAFF.

The chain links TRBV2 to TRBJ1-1; D gene uncertain. Looked up from germline, CDR1 is SNHLY and CDR2 is FYNNEI. With 5 bases removed from V and 4 bases from J, the gap between germline ends came to 8 bases. This CDR3 has 12 amino acids. The CDR3 loop reads CASSSTGTEAFF. The DNA for the CDR3 is TGTGCCAGCAGTAGTACCGGCACTGAAGCTTTCTTT.

J is TRBJ2-5 and V is TRBV30, with TRBD2 identical over 7 bases. In germline, CDR1 is GTSNPN, CDR2 SVGIG (reference sequence). The CDR3 has 14 residues. Germline trimming cut 1 base from V and 7 bases from J; bases unmatched to any gene: 9. This CDR3 is CAWSGGSGQGTQYF. In nucleotides, the CDR3 is TGTGCCTGGAGTGGTGGTAGCGGGCAGGGGACCCAGTACTTC.

The chain employs TRBV29-1 and TRBJ1-2, with 8 bases aligning to TRBD1. CDR3 length: 14 amino acids. Germline CDR1 reads SQVTM; CDR2 reads ANQGSEA. V lost 6 bases and J lost 0; bases outside the gene matches: 6. The CDR3 DNA reads TGCAGCGTAGGAAAACAGGGGGCTAACTATGGCTACACCTTC. The encoded protein is CSVGKQGANYGYTF.

The rearrangement links TRBV5-1 to TRBJ2-7; 12 bases line up with TRBD2. The CDR3 runs to 22 residues. The V segment lost 4 bases and the J segment 0 bases; nucleotides outside the gene matches: 23. The germline V gene encodes CDR1 SGHRS and CDR2 YFSETQ. The CDR3 nucleotides read TGCGCCAGCAGCACGGACCTGCTCGTTTGGACTAGCGGGATTGCAAGCTCCTACGAGCAGTACTTC. Encoded protein: CASSTDLLVWTSGIASSYEQYF. Full variable domain (outside the CDR3, taken from reference TRBV5-1 and TRBJ2-7): KAGVTQTPRYLIKTRGQQVTLSCSPISGHRSVSWYQQTPGQGLQFLFEYFSETQRNKGNFPGRFSGRQFSNSRSEMNVSTLELGDSALYLCASSTDLLVWTSGIASSYEQYFGPGTRLTVT.